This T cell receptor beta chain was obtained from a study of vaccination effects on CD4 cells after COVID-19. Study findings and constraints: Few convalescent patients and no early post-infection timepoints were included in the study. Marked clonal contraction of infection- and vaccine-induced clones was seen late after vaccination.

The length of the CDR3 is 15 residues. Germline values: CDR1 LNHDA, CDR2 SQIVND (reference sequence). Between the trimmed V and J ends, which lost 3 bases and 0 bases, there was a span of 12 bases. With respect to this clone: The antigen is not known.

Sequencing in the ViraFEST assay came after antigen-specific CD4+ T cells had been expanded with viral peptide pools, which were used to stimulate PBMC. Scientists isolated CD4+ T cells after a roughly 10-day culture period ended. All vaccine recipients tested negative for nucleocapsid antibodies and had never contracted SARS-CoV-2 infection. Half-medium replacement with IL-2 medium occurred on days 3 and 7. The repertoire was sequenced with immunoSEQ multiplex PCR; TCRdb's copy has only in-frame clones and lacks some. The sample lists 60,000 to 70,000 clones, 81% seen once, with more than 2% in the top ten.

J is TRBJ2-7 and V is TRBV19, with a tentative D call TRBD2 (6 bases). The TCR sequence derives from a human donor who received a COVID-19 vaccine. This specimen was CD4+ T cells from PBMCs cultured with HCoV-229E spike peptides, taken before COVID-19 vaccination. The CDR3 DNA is TGTGCCAGTAGTATCGGGGGACTCATCTCCTACGAGCAGTACGTC. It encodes CASSIGGLISYEQYV.